Following are 16 T cell receptor beta chains from one sample sequenced in a study of shared clonotypes between healthy human individuals. TCRdb's copy holds only in-frame clones and misses some; the assay was immunoSEQ multiplex PCR. The table lists 190,000 or so clones, 80% to 95% of them singletons. The sequenced sample consisted of naive CD4+ T cells sorted from blood. Described subset: CD45RA+ positively selected. The source is a woman in her thirties in good health.

The J gene is TRBJ1-5, the V gene TRBV4-1; maybe TRBD1 (5 bases). The CDR3 has 13 residues. CDR1 is MGHRA, CDR2 YSYEKL, per germline. Trimming stripped 4 bases from V and 8 bases from J, with 12 bases between. The CDR3 reads CASSRQTREPQHF. The CDR3 DNA sequence: TGCGCCAGCAGCCGACAGACTAGGGAGCCCCAGCATTTT.

J is TRBJ2-4 and V is TRBV21-1. TRBV21-1 is a pseudogene. The CDR3 sequence is 14 residues long. The DNA of the CDR3 is TGTGCCAGAAACGACCCCGTGGCCAAAAACATTCAGTACTTC. Its translation: CARNDPVAKNIQYF.

The chain employs TRBV28 and TRBJ2-7; D is unresolved. Deletions cut 1 base from V and 4 bases from J, with 11 bases between. CDR1 MDHEN and CDR2 SYDVKM come from the germline V gene. The CDR3 is 14 amino acids. As DNA, the CDR3 is TGTGCCAGCAGTTTATACCCCCCCGGTTACGAGCAGTACTTC. Translation gives CASSLYPPGYEQYF.

The V and J genes are TRBV5-1 and TRBJ1-1, with unresolved D. The V gene's germline CDR1 is SGHRS and CDR2 YFSETQ. The CDR3 loop spans 15 amino acids. The ends were cut back, 4 bases at V and 1 base at J, with 14 bases in the middle. Here the CDR3 reads CASSPETRGNTEAFF. The CDR3, as DNA: TGCGCCAGCAGCCCTGAGACTCGGGGGAACACTGAAGCTTTCTTT. Using reference TRBV5-1 and TRBJ1-1 for the parts outside the CDR3, the full variable domain is KAGVTQTPRYLIKTRGQQVTLSCSPISGHRSVSWYQQTPGQGLQFLFEYFSETQRNKGNFPGRFSGRQFSNSRSEMNVSTLELGDSALYLCASSPETRGNTEAFFGQGTRLTVV.

This clone was found once. This chain's CDR3 is CASSAAYEQYF. The DNA of the CDR3 is TGTGCCAGCAGCGCCGCCTACGAGCAGTACTTC. The rearrangement links TRBV7-9 to TRBJ2-5; D gene ambiguous. The J call is doubtful: the DNA matches TRBJ2-7 better. Germline V gene sequence: CDR1 SEHNR, CDR2 FQNEAQ (reference sequence). The CDR3 runs to 11 residues.

This clone came up a few times. This sequence joins TRBV29-1 and TRBJ2-7, with a weak D call TRBD2 (6 bases). The length of the CDR3 is 13 residues. CDR1 SQVTM and CDR2 ANQGSEA come from the germline V gene. V lost 3 bases and J lost 0, with 9 bases in between. CDR3 nucleotides: TGCAGCGTTGAGGAGGGAGACTCCTACGAGCAGTACTTC. Translated: CSVEEGDSYEQYF.

The rearrangement links TRBV6-4 to TRBJ2-7; tentatively, D is TRBD1 or TRBD2 (5 bases each). V lost 4 bases and J lost 4, with 11 bases in between. CDR3 length: 13 amino acids. Germline V CDR1 and CDR2: MRHNA, SNTAGT. This CDR3 is CASSAQRGYEQYF. CDR3 DNA sequence: TGTGCCAGCAGTGCTCAGAGGGGATACGAGCAGTACTTC.

The rearrangement links TRBV7-3 to TRBJ2-3; 12 positions match TRBD2. CDR1 and CDR2 (germline): SGHTA, FQGTGA. The CDR3 is 15 residues long. V shed 5 bases and J 6 bases; nucleotides not matched to a gene: 6. This chain's CDR3 is CASSPTTSGRDTQYF. As DNA, the CDR3 is TGTGCCAGCAGCCCAACCACTAGCGGGAGGGATACGCAGTATTTT.

This clone is a singleton in its sample. This rearrangement joins TRBV11-3 to TRBJ2-7; D is perhaps TRBD2 (6 bases). Trimming cost V 0 bases and J 6 bases, with 9 bases left between them. This CDR3 has 13 residues. Germline CDR1 is SGHNT and CDR2 is YENEEA. The CDR3 bases are TGTGCCAGCAGCTTAGAGGAGGGTGGCGAGCAGTACTTC. Its protein product is CASSLEEGGEQYF.

The V call is TRBV21-1, the J call TRBJ1-3. TRBV21-1 is a pseudogene. This CDR3 has 19 residues. The CDR3 loop is CASSKGRTASLISGNTIYF. As DNA, the CDR3 is TGTGCCAGCAGCAAAGGGAGGACCGCTTCTCTCATCTCTGGAAACACCATATATTTT.

This sequence joins TRBV28 and TRBJ2-7, with 7 bases identical to TRBD1. V lost 8 bases, J lost 4 bases, and 5 bases stayed unmatched. Germline CDR1 and CDR2: MDHEN and SYDVKM. The CDR3 runs to 12 residues. The chain's CDR3 is CASRDRVYEQYF. The CDR3 coding sequence is TGTGCCAGCCGGGACAGAGTTTACGAGCAGTACTTC. Supplemented by reference TRBV28 and TRBJ2-7, the full variable domain reads DVKVTQSSRYLVKRTGEKVFLECVQDMDHENMFWYRQDPGLGLRLIYFSYDVKMKEKGDIPEGYSVSREKKERFSLILESASTNQTSMYLCASRDRVYEQYFGPGTRLTVT.

The J gene is TRBJ2-1, the V gene TRBV5-4, with D possibly called TRBD1 or TRBD2 (5 bases each). CDR3 length: 16 amino acids. The ends were cut back, 0 bases at V and 0 bases at J, with 10 bases in the middle. The V gene's germline CDR1 is SGHNT and CDR2 YYREEE (reference sequence). DNA for the CDR3: TGTGCCAGCAGCTTGGGCCGGGACCTCTCCTACAATGAGCAGTTCTTC. It specifies CASSLGRDLSYNEQFF.

V gene TRBV2 combines with J gene TRBJ2-7; 8 bases are a match to TRBD2. Per germline, CDR1 SNHLY and CDR2 FYNNEI. Unmatched junction bases numbered 3, after V lost 10 bases and J lost 1 base. The CDR3 runs to 12 residues. The CDR3 loop reads CATREGSYEQYF. The CDR3 DNA reads as TGTGCCACACGGGAGGGATCCTACGAGCAGTACTTC.

The CDR3 nucleotides are TGTGCCAGCAGCCGACAGATGAGCTCTGGAAACACCATATATTTT. Translation gives CASSRQMSSGNTIYF. The chain employs TRBV7-8 and TRBJ1-3; perhaps TRBD1 as D (5 bases). The V end lost 5 bases, the J end lost 0 bases, and 11 bases lay between the germline ends. Per germline, CDR1 SGHVS and CDR2 FQNEAQ. This CDR3 contains 15 residues.

The chain has TRBV5-4 and TRBJ2-7, with TRBD1 identical over 9 bases. J was trimmed by 3 bases and V by 4 bases; bases with no gene match: 14. The CDR3 covers 17 residues. Germline V CDR1 and CDR2: SGHNT, YYREEE (reference sequence). The CDR3 protein is CASSQTTPGQGFYEQYF. For the CDR3, the DNA is TGTGCCAGCAGCCAGACAACGCCGGGACAGGGATTCTACGAGCAGTACTTC.

The rearrangement uses TRBV18 and TRBJ2-3; D is perhaps TRBD1 (6 bases). Trimming pared 3 bases from V and 4 bases from J, leaving 14 bases between. This CDR3 region has 15 residues. Germline V lookup: CDR1 KGHSH, CDR2 LQKENI. As DNA, the CDR3 is TGTGCCAGCTCACCGATGGGGGCGCCGGCAGATACGCAGTATTTT. Protein: CASSPMGAPADTQYF. Filled out from reference TRBV18 and TRBJ2-3, the complete variable domain reads NAGVMQNPRHLVRRRGQEARLRCSPMKGHSHVYWYRQLPEEGLKFMVYLQKENIIDESGMPKERFSAEFPKEGPSILRIQQVVRGDSAAYFCASSPMGAPADTQYFGPGTRLTVL.